This T cell receptor (beta chain) came from a study of blood T cell repertoires in COVID-19. Study information: Italy, Spain and the United States were the sources of the convalescent and acute COVID-19 samples. PBMCs, B-cell-depleted T cells, or T cells provided the cDNA or gDNA that made up the material.

Source study methods: Scientists estimated how many nucleated cells there were by amplifying reference gene primers. Produced via immunoSEQ multiplex PCR; TCRdb's table is partial and in-frame only. The DNA gave D and trimming, while V, J and clone size come from that table. The data hold 70,000 or so clones, with about 68% observed a single time. Sequenced material: peripheral blood. This TCR was recovered from a woman in her 70s with acute or convalescent COVID-19.

DNA of the CDR3: TGTGCCAGCAGTTTGGGGCGACTTCTCGAGCAGTACTTC. This codes for CASSLGRLLEQYF. V usage is TRBV6-5 and J usage is TRBJ2-7; TRBD1 is a possible D gene (5 bases). The V end was cut by 4 bases, the J end by 6 bases, with 13 bases between. The CDR3 totals 13 residues. Germline loops: CDR1 MNHEY, CDR2 SVGAGI.